The 5 T cell receptor beta chains below all came from one sample that was sequenced in a study of prognosis after radiotherapy for stage I lung cancer. Template was genomic DNA; TCR beta CDR3 amplified in two multiplex PCR rounds. First-round PCR employed TRBV- and TRBJ-specific primers for each gene. TCRdb re-called the multiplex PCR reads through MiXCR, storing one row per CDR3 protein. The sample consists of 13,000 or so distinct CDR3 sequences, roughly 50% of them appearing once. The sequencing used PBMCs, collected before or after stereotactic body radiation therapy (not recorded which). Receptors originate from a donor aged 50 or older with non-small cell lung cancer.

This clonotype was detected many times. The chain recombines TRBV6-1 with TRBJ2-2; D ambiguous. V gave up 6 bases and J gave up 3 bases, with 5 bases separating them. The CDR3 length is 12 residues. From germline, CDR1 is MNHNS and CDR2 SASEGT. CDR3 region: CASSQDTGELFF. CDR3 coding DNA: TGTGCCAGCAGCCAGGACACCGGGGAGCTGTTTTTT.

This chain connects TRBV5-1 to TRBJ2-5; 12 bases match TRBD1. J gave up 4 bases and V 2 bases, and 3 bases lay outside the gene matches. There are 15 residues in the CDR3. Per the germline V gene, CDR1 is SGHRS and CDR2 is YFSETQ. In DNA form, the CDR3 reads TGCGCCAGCAGCTTAGGGACAGGGGGCGGAGAGACCCAGTACTTC. As protein: CASSLGTGGGETQYF.

CDR3 region: CASSSVTDTQYF. The CDR3 region has the DNA TGTGCCAGCAGCTCAGTCACAGATACGCAGTATTTT. The rearrangement links TRBV7-9 to TRBJ2-3; D not certain. Trimming cost V 4 bases and J 2 bases, with 4 bases left between them. Per the germline V gene, CDR1 is SEHNR and CDR2 is FQNEAQ (reference sequence). The CDR3 extends over 12 amino acids.

With respect to this clonotype: It is likely a read error: a sequence one base away is far more abundant. The V gene is TRBV6-2 or TRBV6-3, the J gene TRBJ1-5; the D gene is possibly TRBD1 (6 bases). Deletions cut 6 bases from V and 11 bases from J, with 17 bases between. The CDR3 is made up of 13 amino acids. CDR1 MNHEY and CDR2 SVGEGT come from the germline V gene. Written as DNA, the CDR3 is TGTGCCAGCAGCCCGGACAGAGGGCAGACCCAGCATTTT. This translates into CASSPDRGQTQHF.

The chain recombines TRBV5-5 with TRBJ2-5, with a possible D match to TRBD2 (6 bases). Trimming took 1 base from V and 5 from J, leaving 15 bases between them. CDR1 and CDR2 (germline): SGHKS, YYEKEE (reference sequence). The CDR3 contains 15 residues. This CDR3 reads CASSLIAGLAETQYF. The CDR3 coding sequence is TGTGCCAGCAGCTTGATTGCGGGATTGGCGGAGACCCAGTACTTC.